This T cell receptor beta chain was identified in a study of blood T cell repertoires in COVID-19. Turning to the study itself: Donors in the United States, Italy and Spain gave samples during acute or convalescent COVID-19. Sources were T cells, B-cell-depleted T cells, or PBMCs; the material itself was cDNA or gDNA.

Generated by immunoSEQ multiplex PCR, the TCRdb table keeps only in-frame clones and is missing some. The profile shows some 130,000 clones, about 88% of them singletons. The sample comprised PBMCs or T cells enriched from blood (not recorded which). This receptor was taken from a woman between 50 and 59 years old who had recovered from COVID-19.

In DNA form, the CDR3 reads TGCGCCAGCAGCCCCGGGGACAGGGGAAATGAGCAGTTCTTC. It translates to CASSPGDRGNEQFF. The chain combines TRBV5-1 with TRBJ2-1; 10 nucleotides agree with TRBD1. There are 14 residues in the CDR3. Germline V gene data show CDR1 as SGHRS and CDR2 as YFSETQ. J gave up 7 bases and V 4 bases, and 5 bases lay outside the gene matches.